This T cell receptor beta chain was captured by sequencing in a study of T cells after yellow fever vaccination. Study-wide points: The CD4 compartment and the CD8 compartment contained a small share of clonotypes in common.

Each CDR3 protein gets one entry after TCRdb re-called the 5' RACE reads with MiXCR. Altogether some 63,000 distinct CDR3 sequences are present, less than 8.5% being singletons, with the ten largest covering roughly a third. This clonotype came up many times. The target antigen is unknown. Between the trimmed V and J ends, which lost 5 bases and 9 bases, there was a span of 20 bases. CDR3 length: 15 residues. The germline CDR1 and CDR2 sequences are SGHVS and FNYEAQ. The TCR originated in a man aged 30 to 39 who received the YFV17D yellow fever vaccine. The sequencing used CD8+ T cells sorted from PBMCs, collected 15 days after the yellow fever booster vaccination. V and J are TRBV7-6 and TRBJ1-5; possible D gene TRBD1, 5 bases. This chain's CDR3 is CASSPYTGLQGPQHF. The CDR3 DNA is TGTGCCAGCAGCCCCTACACCGGGCTTCAGGGGCCCCAGCATTTT.